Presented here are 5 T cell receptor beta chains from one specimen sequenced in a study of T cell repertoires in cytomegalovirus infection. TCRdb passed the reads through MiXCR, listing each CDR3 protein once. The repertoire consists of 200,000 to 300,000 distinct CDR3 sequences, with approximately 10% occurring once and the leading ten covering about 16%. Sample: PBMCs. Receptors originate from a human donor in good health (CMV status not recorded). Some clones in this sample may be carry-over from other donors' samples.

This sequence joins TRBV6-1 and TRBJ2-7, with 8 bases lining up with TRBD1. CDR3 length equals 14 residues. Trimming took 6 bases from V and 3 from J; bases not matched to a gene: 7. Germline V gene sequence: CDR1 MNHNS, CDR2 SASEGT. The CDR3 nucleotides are TGTGCCAGCAGAACTACCGGGACAGGCTACGAGCAGTACTTC. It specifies CASRTTGTGYEQYF.

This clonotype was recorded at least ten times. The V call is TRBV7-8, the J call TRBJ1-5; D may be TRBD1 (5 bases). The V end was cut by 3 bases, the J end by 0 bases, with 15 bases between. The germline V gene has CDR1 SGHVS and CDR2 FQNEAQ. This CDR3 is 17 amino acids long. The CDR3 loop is CASSFVGWGYSNQPQHF. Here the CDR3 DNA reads TGTGCCAGCAGCTTTGTTGGTTGGGGCTATAGCAATCAGCCCCAGCATTTT.

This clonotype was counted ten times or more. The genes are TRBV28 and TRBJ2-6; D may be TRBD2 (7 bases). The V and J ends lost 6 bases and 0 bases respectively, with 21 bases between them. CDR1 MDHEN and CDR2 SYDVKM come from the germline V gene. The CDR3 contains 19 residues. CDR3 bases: TGTGCCAGCAGCCAACCGCCGGGGGGCCGCCACTCTGGGGCCAACGTCCTGACTTTC. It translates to CASSQPPGGRHSGANVLTF.

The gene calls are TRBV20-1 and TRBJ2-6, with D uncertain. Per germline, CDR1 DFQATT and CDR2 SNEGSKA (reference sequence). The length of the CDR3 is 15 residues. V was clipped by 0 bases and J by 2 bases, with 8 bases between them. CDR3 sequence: CSARDRYAGANVLTF. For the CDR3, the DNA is TGCAGTGCTAGAGATCGGTATGCTGGGGCCAACGTCCTGACTTTC.

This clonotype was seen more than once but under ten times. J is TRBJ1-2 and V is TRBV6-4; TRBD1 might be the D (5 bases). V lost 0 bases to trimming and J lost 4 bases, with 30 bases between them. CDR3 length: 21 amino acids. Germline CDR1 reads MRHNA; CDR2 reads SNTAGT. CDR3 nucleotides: TGTGCCAGCAGTGACTCAAGGGGCCCATCTTCTCGCTATGGTGGCAGCTATGGCTACACCTTC. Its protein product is CASSDSRGPSSRYGGSYGYTF.